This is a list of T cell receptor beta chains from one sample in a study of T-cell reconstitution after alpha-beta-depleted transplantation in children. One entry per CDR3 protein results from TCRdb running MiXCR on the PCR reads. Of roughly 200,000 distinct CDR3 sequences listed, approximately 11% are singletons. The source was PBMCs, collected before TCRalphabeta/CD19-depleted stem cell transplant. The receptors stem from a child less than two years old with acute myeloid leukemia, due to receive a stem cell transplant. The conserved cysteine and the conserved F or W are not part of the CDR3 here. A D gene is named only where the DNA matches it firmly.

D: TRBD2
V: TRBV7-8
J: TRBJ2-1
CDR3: ASSPSTGTSGVNEQF

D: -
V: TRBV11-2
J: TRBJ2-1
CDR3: ASSLAGHSNEQF

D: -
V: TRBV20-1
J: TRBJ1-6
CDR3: SARAPGGEAALH

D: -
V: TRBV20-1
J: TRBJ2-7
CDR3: SATRGAREQY

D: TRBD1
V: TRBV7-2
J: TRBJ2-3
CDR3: ASGKTGGADTQY

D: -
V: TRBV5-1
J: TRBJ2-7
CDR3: ASSFAGISYEQY

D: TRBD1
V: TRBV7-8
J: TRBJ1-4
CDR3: ASSWGGQVTEKLF

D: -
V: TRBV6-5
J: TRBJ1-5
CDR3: ASSYSIEGGASQH

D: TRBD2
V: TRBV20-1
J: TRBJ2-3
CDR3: SALAGATDTQY

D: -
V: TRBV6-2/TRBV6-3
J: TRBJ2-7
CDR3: ASSHVPYEQY

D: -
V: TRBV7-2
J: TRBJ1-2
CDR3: ASSLRGWGYT

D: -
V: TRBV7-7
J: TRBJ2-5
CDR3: ASSLSPGAFQETQY

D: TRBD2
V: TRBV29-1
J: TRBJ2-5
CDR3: SVDHGSGGGAGVPETQY

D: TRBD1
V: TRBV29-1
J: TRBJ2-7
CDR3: SAGTGDYEQY

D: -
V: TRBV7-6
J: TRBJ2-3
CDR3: ASSLDWQDNITSTDTQY

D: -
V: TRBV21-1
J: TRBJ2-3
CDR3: ASRMDKPKDTQY

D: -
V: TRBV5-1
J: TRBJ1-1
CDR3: ASSVNEGAEAF

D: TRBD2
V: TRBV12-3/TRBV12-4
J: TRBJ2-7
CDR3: ASSSSGRVYEQY

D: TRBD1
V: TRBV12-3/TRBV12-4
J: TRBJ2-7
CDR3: ASSLPRGRGRYEQY

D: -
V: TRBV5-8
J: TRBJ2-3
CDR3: ASSLKVPTDTQY

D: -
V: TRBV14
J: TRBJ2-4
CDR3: ASSQAGANIQY

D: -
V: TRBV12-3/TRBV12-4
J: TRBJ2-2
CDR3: ASSLWGNTGELF

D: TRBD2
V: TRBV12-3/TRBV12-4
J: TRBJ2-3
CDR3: ASSPGLGFTDTQY

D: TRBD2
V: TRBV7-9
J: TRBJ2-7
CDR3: ASSRKSGRGHEQY

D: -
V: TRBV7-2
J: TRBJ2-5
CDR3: ASSFPGQETQY

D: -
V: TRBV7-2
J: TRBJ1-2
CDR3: ASSINGPRDGYT

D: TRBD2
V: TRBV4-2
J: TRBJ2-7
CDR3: ASSQGAGAAYEQY

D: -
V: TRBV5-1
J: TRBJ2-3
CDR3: ASATGTPGTDTQY

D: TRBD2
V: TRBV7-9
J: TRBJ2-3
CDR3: ASSFPTSGTDTQY

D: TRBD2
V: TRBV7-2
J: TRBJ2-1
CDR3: ASSLGSGRRYNEQF

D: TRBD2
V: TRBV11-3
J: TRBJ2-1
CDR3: ASSPGLANYNEQF

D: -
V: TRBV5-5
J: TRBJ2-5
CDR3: ASSWGPNRQETQY

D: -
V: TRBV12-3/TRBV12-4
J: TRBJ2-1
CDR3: ASRLGAGASLDNEQF

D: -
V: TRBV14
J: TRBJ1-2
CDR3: ASSQGRYGYT

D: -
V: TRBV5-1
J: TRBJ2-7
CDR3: ASSRRQSQYEQY

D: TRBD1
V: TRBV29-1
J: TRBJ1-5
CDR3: SAGDSSQPQH

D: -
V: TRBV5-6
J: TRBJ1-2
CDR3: ASSPRGPYGYT

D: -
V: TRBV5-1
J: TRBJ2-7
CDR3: ASSLEGAAYEQY